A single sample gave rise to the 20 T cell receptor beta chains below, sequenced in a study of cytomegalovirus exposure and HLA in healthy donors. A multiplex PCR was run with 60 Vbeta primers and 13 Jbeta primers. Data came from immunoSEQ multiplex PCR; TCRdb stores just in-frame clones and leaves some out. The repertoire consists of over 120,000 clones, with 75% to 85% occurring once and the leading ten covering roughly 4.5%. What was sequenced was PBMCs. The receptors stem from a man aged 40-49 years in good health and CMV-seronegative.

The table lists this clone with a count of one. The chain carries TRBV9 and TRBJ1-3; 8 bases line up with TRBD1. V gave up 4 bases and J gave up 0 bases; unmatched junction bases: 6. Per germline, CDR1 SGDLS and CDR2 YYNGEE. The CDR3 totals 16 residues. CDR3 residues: CASSSTGALSGNTIYF. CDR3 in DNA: TGTGCCAGCAGCTCGACAGGGGCCCTCTCTGGAAACACCATATATTTT.

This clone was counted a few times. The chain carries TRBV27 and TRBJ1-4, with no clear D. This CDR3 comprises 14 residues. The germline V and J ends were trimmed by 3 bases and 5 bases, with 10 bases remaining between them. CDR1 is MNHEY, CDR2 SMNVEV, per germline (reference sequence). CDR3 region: CASSFSRSNEKLFF. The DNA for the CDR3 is TGTGCCAGCAGTTTCAGCAGGTCGAATGAAAAACTGTTTTTT. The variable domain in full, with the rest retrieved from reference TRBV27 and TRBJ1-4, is EAQVTQNPRYLITVTGKKLTVTCSQNMNHEYMSWYRQDPGLGLRQIYYSMNVEVTDKGDVPEGYKVSRKEKRNFPLILESPSPNQTSLYFCASSFSRSNEKLFFGSGTQLSVL.

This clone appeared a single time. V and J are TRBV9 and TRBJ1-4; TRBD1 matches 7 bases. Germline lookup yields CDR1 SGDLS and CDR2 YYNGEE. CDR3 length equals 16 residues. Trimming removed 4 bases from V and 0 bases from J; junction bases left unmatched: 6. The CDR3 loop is CASSSRTGATNEKLFF. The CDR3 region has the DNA TGTGCCAGCAGCTCCCGGACAGGAGCAACTAATGAAAAACTGTTTTTT.

In nucleotides, the CDR3 is TGTGCCAGTAGTAAGACTAGCGGGGGGCCGCCCGTGCAGTTCTTC. It codes for CASSKTSGGPPVQFF. The V and J genes are TRBV19 and TRBJ2-1, with 13 bases that match TRBD2. V lost 4 bases to trimming and J lost 12 bases; unmatched junction nucleotides: 9. CDR3 length: 15 residues. Germline V CDR1 and CDR2: LNHDA, SQIVND (reference sequence).

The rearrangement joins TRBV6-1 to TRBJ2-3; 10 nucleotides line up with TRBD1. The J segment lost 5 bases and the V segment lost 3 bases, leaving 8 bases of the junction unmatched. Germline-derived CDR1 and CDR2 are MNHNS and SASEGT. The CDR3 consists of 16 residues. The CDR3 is CASSDRQGASRDTQYF. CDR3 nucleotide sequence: TGTGCCAGCAGTGACCGACAGGGGGCGAGTAGAGATACGCAGTATTTT.

The CDR3 here is CASSDAQTSYNEQFF. DNA for the CDR3: TGTGCCAGCAGTGACGCACAGACCTCCTACAATGAGCAGTTCTTC. This chain connects TRBV6-4 to TRBJ2-1; no definite D call. Trimming removed 2 bases at V and 0 bases at J, with 8 bases between. The CDR3 length is 15 residues. CDR1 is MRHNA, CDR2 SNTAGT, per germline.

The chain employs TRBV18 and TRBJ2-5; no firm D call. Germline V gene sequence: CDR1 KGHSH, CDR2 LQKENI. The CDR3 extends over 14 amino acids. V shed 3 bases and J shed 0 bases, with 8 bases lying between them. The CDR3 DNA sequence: TGTGCCAGCTCACCTATCCGTAACCAAGAGACCCAGTACTTC. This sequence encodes CASSPIRNQETQYF.

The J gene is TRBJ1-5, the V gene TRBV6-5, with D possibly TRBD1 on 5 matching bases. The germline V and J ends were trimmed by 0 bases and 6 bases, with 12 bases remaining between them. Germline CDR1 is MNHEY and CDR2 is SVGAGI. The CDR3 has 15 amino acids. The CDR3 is CASSYSGQGGQPQHF. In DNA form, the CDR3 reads TGTGCCAGCAGTTACTCAGGGCAGGGAGGTCAGCCCCAGCATTTT.

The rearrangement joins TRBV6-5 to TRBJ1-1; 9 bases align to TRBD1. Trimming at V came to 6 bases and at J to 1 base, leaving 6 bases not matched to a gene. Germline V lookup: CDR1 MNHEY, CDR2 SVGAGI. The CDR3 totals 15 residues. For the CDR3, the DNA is TGTGCCAGCAGCTGGGACAGGGCCTCGAACACTGAAGCTTTCTTT. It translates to CASSWDRASNTEAFF.

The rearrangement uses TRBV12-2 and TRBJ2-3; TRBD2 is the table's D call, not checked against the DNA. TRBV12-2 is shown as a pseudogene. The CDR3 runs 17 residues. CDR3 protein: CASRLSQKGGTTDTQYF. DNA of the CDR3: TGTGCAAGTCGCTTATCGCAGAAGGGGGGGACCACAGATACGCAGTATTTT.

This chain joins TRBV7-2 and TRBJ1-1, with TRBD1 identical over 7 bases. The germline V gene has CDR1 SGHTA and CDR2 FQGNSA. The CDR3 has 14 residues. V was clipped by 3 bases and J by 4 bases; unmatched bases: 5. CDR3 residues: CASSFTGAGTEAFF. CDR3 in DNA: TGTGCCAGCAGCTTTACAGGGGCGGGCACTGAAGCTTTCTTT.

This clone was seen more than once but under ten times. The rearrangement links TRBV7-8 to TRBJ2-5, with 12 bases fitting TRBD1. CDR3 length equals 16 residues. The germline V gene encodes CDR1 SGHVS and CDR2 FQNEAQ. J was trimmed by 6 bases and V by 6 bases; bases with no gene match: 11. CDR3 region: CASRTNSGTGGKTQYF. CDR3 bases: TGTGCCAGCAGGACAAACTCCGGGACAGGGGGCAAGACCCAGTACTTC.

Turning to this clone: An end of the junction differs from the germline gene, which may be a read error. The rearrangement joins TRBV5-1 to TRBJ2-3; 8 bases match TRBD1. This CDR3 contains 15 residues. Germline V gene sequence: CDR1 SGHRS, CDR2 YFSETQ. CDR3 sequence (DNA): TGCGCCACCAGCCAACAGGGGGGTAGTAGTAGTACGCAGTATTTT. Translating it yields CATSQQGGSSSTQYF.

CDR3 protein: CASSPPGAGLTYEQYF. DNA of the CDR3: TGTGCCAGCAGCCCGCCCGGAGCGGGTCTAACCTACGAGCAGTACTTC. The chain carries TRBV7-2 and TRBJ2-7, with D possibly being TRBD2 (6 bases). Germline V gene lookup returns CDR1 SGHTA and CDR2 FQGNSA. The CDR3 runs 16 residues. Trimming took off 5 bases at V and 2 bases at J, with 19 bases between the two ends.

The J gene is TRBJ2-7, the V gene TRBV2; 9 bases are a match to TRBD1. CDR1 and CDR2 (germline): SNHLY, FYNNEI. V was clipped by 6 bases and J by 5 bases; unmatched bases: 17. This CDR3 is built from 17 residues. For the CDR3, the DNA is TGTGCCAGCAGACCCCGGGACAGGGATGGAGGGGCTAACGAGCAGTACTTC. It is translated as CASRPRDRDGGANEQYF.

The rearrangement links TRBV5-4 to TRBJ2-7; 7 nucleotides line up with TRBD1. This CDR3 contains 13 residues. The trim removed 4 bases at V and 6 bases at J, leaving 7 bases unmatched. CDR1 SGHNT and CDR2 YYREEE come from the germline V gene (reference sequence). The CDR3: CASSDRGRIEQYF. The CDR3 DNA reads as TGTGCCAGCAGCGATAGGGGGCGCATCGAGCAGTACTTC.

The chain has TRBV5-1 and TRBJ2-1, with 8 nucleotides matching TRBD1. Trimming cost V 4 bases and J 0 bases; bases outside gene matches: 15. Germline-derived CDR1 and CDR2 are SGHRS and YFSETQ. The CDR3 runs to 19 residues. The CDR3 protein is CASSLTHTQGVSSYNEQFF. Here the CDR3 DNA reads TGCGCCAGCAGCCTCACTCATACACAGGGGGTAAGCTCCTACAATGAGCAGTTCTTC.

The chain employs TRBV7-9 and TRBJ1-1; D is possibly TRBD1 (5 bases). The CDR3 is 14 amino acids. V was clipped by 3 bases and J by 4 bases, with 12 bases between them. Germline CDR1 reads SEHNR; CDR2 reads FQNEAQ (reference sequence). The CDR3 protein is CASSFLGGSTEAFF. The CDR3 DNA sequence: TGTGCCAGCAGCTTTTTGGGGGGGAGCACTGAAGCTTTCTTT.

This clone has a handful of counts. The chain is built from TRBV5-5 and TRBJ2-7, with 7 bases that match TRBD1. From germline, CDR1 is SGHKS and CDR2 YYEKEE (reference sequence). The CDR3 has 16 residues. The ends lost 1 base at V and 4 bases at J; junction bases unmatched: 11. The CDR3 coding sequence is TGTGCCAGCAGCTTGAGGCTAGGGGGCGCAGAGTACGAGCAGTACTTC. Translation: CASSLRLGGAEYEQYF.

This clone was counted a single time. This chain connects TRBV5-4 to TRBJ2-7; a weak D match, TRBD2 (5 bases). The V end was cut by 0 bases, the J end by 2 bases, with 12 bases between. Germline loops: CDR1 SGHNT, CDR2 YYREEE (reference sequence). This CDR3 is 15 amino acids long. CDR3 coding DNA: TGTGCCAGCAGCTTGGGGACCGGGAAAACCTACGAGCAGTACTTC. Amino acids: CASSLGTGKTYEQYF.